A single sample is the source of the 26 T cell receptor beta chains below, sequenced in a study of shared clonotypes between healthy human individuals (TCRdb year 2020). Libraries came from the immunoSEQ multiplex PCR assay. Imported from immuneACCESS, the table was reduced by TCRdb to in-frame sequences with V and J called. These copies leave out some clones; in studies compared against another copy, an unresolved V gene accounts for under half, and the cause of the remainder is not known. This sample gives about 1.5 million clones in total; roughly 95% of them show up just once. The ten top clones hold over 1% of the sample. Material for sequencing was naive CD4+ T cells sorted from blood. The cell subset or site label, read with the paper, signifies: CD45RA+ positively selected. The receptors were gathered from a man aged 30 to 39 in good health.

V is TRBV5-1 and J is TRBJ1-2; tentative D call: TRBD1 (5 bases). V was clipped by 0 bases and J by 7 bases, with 13 bases between them. CDR1 SGHRS and CDR2 YFSETQ come from the germline V gene. This CDR3 is 14 amino acids long. The CDR3 sequence is CASSLVPGQGGYTF. The CDR3 nucleotides are TGCGCCAGCAGCTTGGTCCCTGGGCAGGGTGGCTACACCTTC.

V and J are TRBV7-9 and TRBJ1-5; no definite D call. Trimming cost V 1 base and J 7 bases, with 11 bases left between them. Germline assignment: CDR1 SEHNR and CDR2 FQNEAQ (reference sequence). This CDR3 is built from 14 residues. CDR3 loop: CASSLGGGSQPQHF. The CDR3 coding sequence is TGTGCCAGCAGCTTAGGGGGAGGGAGCCAGCCCCAGCATTTT.

The table lists this clone with a few counts. The V and J genes are TRBV5-1 and TRBJ2-1, with unresolved D. The CDR3 is 12 residues long. Germline-derived CDR1 and CDR2 are SGHRS and YFSETQ. Deletions cut 6 bases from V and 5 bases from J, with 9 bases between. This CDR3 is CASTLPHNEQFF. The CDR3 nucleotides read TGCGCCAGCACCCTCCCGCACAATGAGCAGTTCTTC.

The chain recombines TRBV19 with TRBJ1-2; the D gene is possibly TRBD1 (5 bases). Trimming removed 9 bases from V and 2 bases from J, with 19 bases in between. This CDR3 region has 15 residues. Germline V gene data show CDR1 as LNHDA and CDR2 as SQIVND (reference sequence). Written as DNA, the CDR3 is TGTGCCAGCAAAACCACCGGGACTTCGAACTATGGCTACACCTTC. The encoded protein is CASKTTGTSNYGYTF.

The V call is TRBV7-9, the J call TRBJ2-1; D gene uncertain. Germline loops: CDR1 SEHNR, CDR2 FQNEAQ (reference sequence). This CDR3 contains 16 residues. Trimming pared 5 bases from V and 0 bases from J, leaving 14 bases between. CDR3 protein: CASSHTNMGSYNEQFF. Written as DNA, the CDR3 is TGTGCCAGCAGCCATACCAACATGGGCTCCTACAATGAGCAGTTCTTC. Filled out from reference TRBV7-9 and TRBJ2-1, the complete variable domain reads DTGVSQNPRHKITKRGQNVTFRCDPISEHNRLYWYRQTLGQGPEFLTYFQNEAQLEKSRLLSDRFSAERPKGSFSTLEIQRTEQGDSAMYLCASSHTNMGSYNEQFFGPGTRLTVL.

The chain is built from TRBV7-2 and TRBJ2-5, with unresolved D. CDR3 length: 13 amino acids. Germline CDR1 SGHTA, CDR2 FQGNSA. V gave up 2 bases and J gave up 5 bases, with 9 bases separating them. CDR3: CASSLSSKETQYF. Here the CDR3 DNA reads TGTGCCAGCAGCTTATCCAGTAAGGAGACCCAGTACTTC.

The chain has TRBV18 and TRBJ2-3; possibly TRBD2 for D (6 bases). Germline V gene sequence: CDR1 KGHSH, CDR2 LQKENI. The CDR3 covers 17 residues. Trimming removed 1 base at V and 3 bases at J, with 17 bases between. In DNA, the CDR3 is TGTGCCAGCTCACCACGAAGAACGGGAGCAGGAACAGATACGCAGTATTTT. Protein sequence: CASSPRRTGAGTDTQYF.

The rearrangement joins TRBV5-6 to TRBJ2-6; 7 nucleotides align to TRBD2. The CDR3 has 17 residues. V lost 2 bases and J lost 3; bases outside the gene matches: 8. Germline V gene lookup returns CDR1 SGHDT and CDR2 YYEEEE. The CDR3 nucleotides read TGTGCCAGCAGCTTTTTAAGGGAGGGTTTTGGGGCCAACGTCCTGACTTTC. Protein product: CASSFLREGFGANVLTF.

The chain couples TRBV6-6 to TRBJ2-1, with D unclear. V was pared by 0 bases and J by 12 bases, with 15 bases between. The CDR3 contains 14 residues. Germline V gene sequence: CDR1 MNHNY, CDR2 SVGAGI (reference sequence). The CDR3 reads CASSYSLVGWWQFF. CDR3 DNA: TGTGCCAGCAGTTACTCCTTGGTTGGGTGGTGGCAGTTCTTC.

This rearrangement joins TRBV30 to TRBJ2-4; D is perhaps TRBD1 or TRBD2 (5 bases each). The germline V gene has CDR1 GTSNPN and CDR2 SVGIG (reference sequence). The V end lost 5 bases, the J end lost 3 bases, and 11 bases lay between the germline ends. The CDR3 runs to 13 residues. For the CDR3, the DNA is TGTGCCTGGGACGGAGGACACAAAAACATTCAGTACTTC. Translated, it gives CAWDGGHKNIQYF.

The chain has TRBV7-2 and TRBJ2-1; D might be TRBD1 or TRBD2, each matching 5 bases. From germline, CDR1 is SGHTA and CDR2 FQGNSA. There are 14 residues in the CDR3. V was shortened by 1 base and J by 6 bases, with 10 bases between the two germline ends. The CDR3 DNA follows: TGTGCCAGCAGCTTAGAAGGGACCCTCAATGAGCAGTTCTTC. Translated: CASSLEGTLNEQFF.

The rearrangement joins TRBV28 to TRBJ1-3; D is unresolved. Trimming left V 8 bases short and J 0 bases short, with 8 bases between. The CDR3 is made up of 13 amino acids. CDR1 and CDR2 (germline): MDHEN, SYDVKM. The CDR3 loop reads CASRSHSGNTIYF. The CDR3 DNA follows: TGTGCCAGCCGGAGTCACTCTGGAAACACCATATATTTT.

The chain joins TRBV19 to TRBJ2-3; maybe TRBD2 (5 bases). Trimming removed 1 base at V and 6 bases at J, with 11 bases between. The CDR3 spans 14 residues. The germline CDR1 and CDR2 sequences are LNHDA and SQIVND (reference sequence). The CDR3 sequence: CASSIGTSGDTQYF. In nucleotides, the CDR3 is TGTGCCAGTAGTATAGGTACTAGTGGGGATACGCAGTATTTT.

The chain links TRBV5-4 to TRBJ2-2; D may be TRBD1 (5 bases). The CDR3 extends over 14 amino acids. Germline CDR1 reads SGHNT; CDR2 reads YYREEE (reference sequence). V was trimmed by 0 bases and J by 8 bases, leaving 11 bases between them. The CDR3 DNA is TGTGCCAGCAGCTTGGCGAACAGGCGGGGGGAGCTGTTTTTT. Amino acid sequence: CASSLANRRGELFF.

The genes are TRBV19 and TRBJ2-5; perhaps TRBD1 as D (5 bases). This CDR3 comprises 15 residues. CDR1 LNHDA and CDR2 SQIVND come from the germline V gene (reference sequence). V was cut by 1 base and J by 4 bases, with 13 bases left in between. CDR3 coding DNA: TGTGCCAGTAGTATAGCTTTCCAGGGCCCAGAGACCCAGTACTTC. This sequence encodes CASSIAFQGPETQYF.

The V call is TRBV5-5, the J call TRBJ1-4; no reliable D call. The germline CDR1 and CDR2 sequences are SGHKS and YYEKEE (reference sequence). The CDR3 covers 13 residues. With 6 bases removed from V and 13 bases from J, the gap between germline ends came to 19 bases. The CDR3 spells CASKSSEIPVLFF. The CDR3 DNA is TGTGCCAGCAAGTCAAGCGAAATTCCCGTACTGTTTTTT.

This clone was found once. The CDR3 here is CASSYSINHNEQFF. The DNA for the CDR3 is TGTGCCAGCAGTTACTCGATTAACCACAATGAGCAGTTCTTC. The chain has TRBV6-5 and TRBJ2-1; D unclear. CDR3 size: 14 residues. Germline V gene data show CDR1 as MNHEY and CDR2 as SVGAGI. Trimming took 0 bases from V and 5 from J, leaving 8 bases between them.

This rearrangement joins TRBV27 to TRBJ1-1; D is possibly TRBD1 (6 bases). V lost 5 bases, J lost 4 bases, and 17 bases lay in between. Germline V lookup: CDR1 MNHEY, CDR2 SMNVEV (reference sequence). CDR3 length: 15 residues. As DNA, the CDR3 is TGTGCCAGCAGTCCCCATAAGGGGGTCAGCACTGAAGCTTTCTTT. Residues: CASSPHKGVSTEAFF.

The V gene is TRBV10-3, the J gene TRBJ2-5, with 8 bases lining up with TRBD1. The germline V gene has CDR1 ENHRY and CDR2 SYGVKD. The CDR3 consists of 13 residues. The V and J ends lost 5 bases and 5 bases, in that order; junction bases with no gene match: 4. CDR3 DNA sequence: TGTGCCATCAGTCCGAGACAGGGGGAGACCCAGTACTTC. Translated: CAISPRQGETQYF.

This chain uses TRBV15 with TRBJ2-1; D uncertain. The CDR3 runs 13 residues. Germline V CDR1 and CDR2: LNHNV, YYDKDF (reference sequence). The V end was cut by 1 base, the J end by 7 bases, with 8 bases between. The DNA of the CDR3 is TGTGCCACCAGCAGAGCCCGGGTAAATGAGCAGTTCTTC. It yields the protein CATSRARVNEQFF.

The chain couples TRBV7-3 to TRBJ2-1; D uncertain. The germline gives CDR1 SGHTA, CDR2 FQGTGA. Trimming took 0 bases from V and 9 from J, leaving 12 bases between them. The length of the CDR3 is 14 residues. The CDR3 nucleotides are TGTGCCAGCAGCTTAACGCAAGGGTCTGGTGAGCAGTTCTTC. It codes for CASSLTQGSGEQFF.

J is TRBJ2-2 and V is TRBV28; maybe TRBD2 (5 bases). Germline CDR1 MDHEN, CDR2 SYDVKM. The CDR3 runs to 16 residues. The ends were cut back, 10 bases at V and 0 bases at J, with 18 bases in the middle. This CDR3 is CAIPGGRATNTGELFF. For the CDR3, the DNA is TGTGCCATCCCCGGCGGGCGGGCCACGAACACCGGGGAGCTGTTTTTT.

The genes are TRBV7-7 and TRBJ2-7; 8 bases line up with TRBD2. Germline trimming cut 2 bases from V and 5 bases from J; bases unmatched to any gene: 11. Per germline, CDR1 SSHAT and CDR2 FNYEAQ (reference sequence). This CDR3 has 16 residues. The CDR3 spells CASSLLPAGVNDEQYF. The CDR3 DNA reads TGTGCCAGCAGCTTACTCCCAGCGGGAGTAAATGACGAGCAGTACTTC.

V is TRBV6-5 and J is TRBJ2-6; D unclear. Trimming took off 2 bases at V and 2 bases at J, with 7 bases between the two ends. Germline V gives CDR1 MNHEY, CDR2 SVGAGI. This CDR3 region has 15 residues. The chain's CDR3 is CASSYVPTGANVLTF. DNA of the CDR3: TGTGCCAGCAGTTACGTACCTACTGGGGCCAACGTCCTGACTTTC.

The CDR3 DNA follows: TGTGCCACCTCAGGGTTGGGGGAAAAACTGTTTTTT. This sequence encodes CATSGLGEKLFF. The V gene is TRBV28, the J gene TRBJ1-4, with D perhaps matching TRBD1 (5 bases). V was trimmed by 10 bases and J by 8 bases, leaving 14 bases between them. The germline gives CDR1 MDHEN, CDR2 SYDVKM. The CDR3 is 12 residues long.

The chain has TRBV7-2 and TRBJ2-7, with a possible D match to TRBD2 (5 bases). The ends were cut back, 1 base at V and 0 bases at J, with 7 bases in the middle. The CDR3 has 14 residues. Germline V gene sequence: CDR1 SGHTA, CDR2 FQGNSA. The CDR3 DNA sequence: TGTGCCAGCAGCTTAGGAGGGAACTCCTACGAGCAGTACTTC. Protein: CASSLGGNSYEQYF.